The 26 T cell receptor beta chains given below trace back to one sample, sequenced in a study of cytotoxic CD8 clonotypes in ibrutinib-treated CLL. Sequencing used immunoSEQ multiplex PCR; TCRdb keeps in-frame clones, though not all of them. The table includes over 100,000 clones, 80% to 90% detected once. Sample: PBMCs, taken after 24 months of ibrutinib treatment. Receptor source: a human donor with chronic lymphocytic leukemia.

The chain carries TRBV19 and TRBJ2-1; TRBD2 is a possible D gene (5 bases). V lost 3 bases and J lost 9, with 15 bases in between. CDR1 and CDR2 from the germline V gene are LNHDA and SQIVND (reference sequence). This CDR3 comprises 14 residues. The CDR3 region has the DNA TGTGCCAGTAGTATCAGCGCGTCGGCGGGTGAGCAGTTCTTC. This sequence encodes CASSISASAGEQFF.

The rearrangement joins TRBV4-3 to TRBJ2-7, with D unresolved. The V gene's germline CDR1 is LGHNA and CDR2 YSLEER. V lost 0 bases, J lost 4 bases, and 31 bases lay in between. This CDR3 contains 21 residues. CDR3 bases: TGCGCCAGCAGCCAAGATCCCACGGCCGGTGCTGCGGACCCGTCCGGATACGAGCAGTACTTC. Its translation is CASSQDPTAGAADPSGYEQYF.

This sequence joins TRBV28 and TRBJ2-1; D is unclear. With 3 bases removed from V and 6 bases from J, the gap between germline ends came to 9 bases. CDR1 and CDR2 from the germline V gene are MDHEN and SYDVKM. The CDR3 is made up of 13 amino acids. The CDR3 loop reads CASSFRRSNEQFF. Here the CDR3 DNA reads TGTGCCAGCAGTTTCCGGAGAAGCAATGAGCAGTTCTTC. The whole variable domain, remainder taken from reference TRBV28 and TRBJ2-1, is DVKVTQSSRYLVKRTGEKVFLECVQDMDHENMFWYRQDPGLGLRLIYFSYDVKMKEKGDIPEGYSVSREKKERFSLILESASTNQTSMYLCASSFRRSNEQFFGPGTRLTVL.

This chain joins TRBV5-4 and TRBJ2-7; perhaps TRBD1 as D (6 bases). Germline loops: CDR1 SGHNT, CDR2 YYREEE (reference sequence). V gave up 0 bases and J gave up 3 bases, with 7 bases separating them. The CDR3 length is 13 residues. The CDR3 sequence is CASSLEGHYEQYF. The DNA for the CDR3 is TGTGCCAGCAGCTTGGAGGGACACTACGAGCAGTACTTC.

The chain combines TRBV23-1 with TRBJ2-4; D is undetermined. TRBV23-1 is an ORF, and what it does is uncertain. Trimming cost V 0 bases and J 0 bases, with 18 bases left between them. The CDR3 totals 19 residues. DNA of the CDR3: TGCGCCAGCAGTCAATCACCCCTGCGGCCAGAATCAGCCAAAAACATTCAGTACTTC. Translation gives CASSQSPLRPESAKNIQYF.

The chain is built from TRBV29-1 and TRBJ1-5, with a tentative D call TRBD1 (5 bases). The CDR3 totals 14 residues. The V end was cut by 6 bases, the J end by 1 base, with 13 bases between. Germline V CDR1 and CDR2: SQVTM, ANQGSEA. The chain's CDR3 is CSVGDGQSNQPQHF. In nucleotides, the CDR3 is TGCAGCGTGGGGGACGGGCAAAGCAATCAGCCCCAGCATTTT.

This clone was seen a single time. The chain links TRBV7-2 to TRBJ2-3, with 7 positions matching TRBD1. V lost 4 bases and J lost 1; bases outside the gene matches: 2. This CDR3 is built from 14 residues. Germline V gene lookup returns CDR1 SGHTA and CDR2 FQGNSA. The CDR3 sequence is CASSSDRGTDTQYF. CDR3 coding DNA: TGTGCCAGCAGCTCCGACAGGGGCACAGATACGCAGTATTTT. Complete variable domain (other parts from reference TRBV7-2 and TRBJ2-3): GAGVSQSPSNKVTEKGKDVELRCDPISGHTALYWYRQSLGQGLEFLIYFQGNSAPDKSGLPSDRFSAERTGGSVSTLTIQRTQQEDSAVYLCASSSDRGTDTQYFGPGTRLTVL.

This sequence joins TRBV18 and TRBJ2-5, with a weak D call TRBD2 (6 bases). This CDR3 region has 12 residues. Germline CDR1 and CDR2: KGHSH and LQKENI. The V end was cut by 8 bases, the J end by 1 base, with 8 bases between. The CDR3 DNA is TGTGCCAGCGCGGGGACCCAAGAGACCCAGTACTTC. Residues: CASAGTQETQYF.

The V call is TRBV19, the J call TRBJ2-3; TRBD2 agrees at 11 bases. CDR3 length equals 14 residues. Germline loops: CDR1 LNHDA, CDR2 SQIVND (reference sequence). After removal of 7 bases from V and 6 bases from J, the junction contained 6 bases not matched to a gene. The CDR3 region has the DNA TGTGCCAGTACTAGCGGGAGGTTAGTCGATACGCAGTATTTT. Amino acid sequence: CASTSGRLVDTQYF.

The J gene is TRBJ2-7, the V gene TRBV2; 7 bases are shared with TRBD1. CDR1 and CDR2 (germline): SNHLY, FYNNEI. With V trimmed by 6 bases and J by 0 bases, 8 bases remained unmatched. This CDR3 region has 15 residues. CDR3 nucleotides: TGTGCCAGCAGCCAATCCGGGACAGACTCCTACGAGCAGTACTTC. It specifies CASSQSGTDSYEQYF.

A few counts support this clone. The gene calls are TRBV7-2 and TRBJ1-5; no clear D gene. V lost 5 bases to trimming and J lost 6 bases, with 11 bases between them. The length of the CDR3 is 13 residues. Germline V CDR1 and CDR2: SGHTA, FQGNSA. The CDR3 region is CASSLEGTQPQHF. For the CDR3, the DNA is TGTGCCAGCAGCCTCGAGGGAACTCAGCCCCAGCATTTT.

The chain couples TRBV28 to TRBJ1-3; perhaps TRBD1 as D (6 bases). This CDR3 is built from 14 residues. Germline V lookup: CDR1 MDHEN, CDR2 SYDVKM. The V end was cut by 7 bases, the J end by 0 bases, with 10 bases between. Here the CDR3 DNA reads TGTGCCAGCATGGACAGTTACTCTGGAAACACCATATATTTT. This sequence encodes CASMDSYSGNTIYF.

This chain links TRBV5-1 with TRBJ2-3; TRBD2 aligns across 13 bases. V lost 9 bases to trimming and J lost 4 bases; unmatched junction nucleotides: 5. Looked up from germline, CDR1 is SGHRS and CDR2 is YFSETQ. This CDR3 has 14 amino acids. The DNA of the CDR3 is TGCGCCACCCGGACTAGCGGGAGTGCAGATACGCAGTATTTT. It is translated as CATRTSGSADTQYF. Variable domain in full (rest from reference TRBV5-1 and TRBJ2-3): KAGVTQTPRYLIKTRGQQVTLSCSPISGHRSVSWYQQTPGQGLQFLFEYFSETQRNKGNFPGRFSGRQFSNSRSEMNVSTLELGDSALYLCATRTSGSADTQYFGPGTRLTVL.

The genes are TRBV7-9 and TRBJ1-1; TRBD1 might be the D (6 bases). Germline CDR1 SEHNR, CDR2 FQNEAQ (reference sequence). This CDR3 spans 14 amino acids. Trimming left V 4 bases short and J 5 bases short, with 14 bases between. The CDR3 sequence is CASSWGRGGTEAFF. The CDR3 bases are TGTGCCAGCAGCTGGGGGCGGGGTGGAACTGAAGCTTTCTTT.

The gene calls are TRBV27 and TRBJ1-5, with D uncertain. Between the trimmed V and J ends, which lost 1 base and 0 bases, there was a span of 1 base. The CDR3 spans 13 residues. Germline CDR1 reads MNHEY; CDR2 reads SMNVEV (reference sequence). The CDR3 nucleotides read TGTGCCAGCAGTTTATTTAGCAATCAGCCCCAGCATTTT. Protein sequence: CASSLFSNQPQHF.

V usage is TRBV30 and J usage is TRBJ2-1; 10 bases map to TRBD1. Germline lookup yields CDR1 GTSNPN and CDR2 SVGIG (reference sequence). This CDR3 comprises 15 residues. Trimming took 2 bases from V and 8 from J; bases not matched to a gene: 9. The chain's CDR3 is CAWSYPTGGVYEQFF. In nucleotides, the CDR3 is TGTGCCTGGAGTTACCCGACAGGGGGCGTATATGAGCAGTTCTTC.

The rearrangement links TRBV11-3 to TRBJ2-2; 7 positions match TRBD2. Germline CDR1 and CDR2: SGHNT and YENEEA. The CDR3 sequence is 14 residues long. Trimming cost V 6 bases and J 4 bases; bases outside gene matches: 5. The CDR3 nucleotides read TGTGCCAGCAGATCGGGGGGTAGCACCGGGGAGCTGTTTTTT. As protein: CASRSGGSTGELFF.

This clone was detected only a few times. The chain employs TRBV18 and TRBJ1-4; D not certain. Per germline, CDR1 KGHSH and CDR2 LQKENI. Trimming pared 3 bases from V and 3 bases from J, leaving 2 bases between. The CDR3 runs 12 residues. The CDR3 loop is CASSPANEKLFF. The CDR3 DNA is TGTGCCAGCTCACCCGCTAATGAAAAACTGTTTTTT. Filled out from reference TRBV18 and TRBJ1-4, the complete variable domain reads NAGVMQNPRHLVRRRGQEARLRCSPMKGHSHVYWYRQLPEEGLKFMVYLQKENIIDESGMPKERFSAEFPKEGPSILRIQQVVRGDSAAYFCASSPANEKLFFGSGTQLSVL.

This clone was seen only a few times. This chain joins TRBV5-4 and TRBJ2-5, with TRBD2 identical over 10 bases. V lost 6 bases and J lost 5; bases outside the gene matches: 13. Germline-derived CDR1 and CDR2 are SGHNT and YYREEE (reference sequence). The CDR3 totals 16 residues. The CDR3 here is CASTRASGGGEETQYF. The CDR3 DNA reads TGTGCCAGCACGCGGGCTAGCGGGGGAGGGGAGGAGACCCAGTACTTC.

The chain combines TRBV5-6 with TRBJ2-7; a weak D match, TRBD2 (6 bases). The germline V and J ends were trimmed by 0 bases and 2 bases, with 18 bases remaining between them. CDR3 length: 17 amino acids. Germline CDR1 and CDR2: SGHDT and YYEEEE. DNA of the CDR3: TGTGCCAGCAGCTTGGCCGGGAGATGGGCGCGTACCTACGAGCAGTACTTC. Amino acids: CASSLAGRWARTYEQYF.

The rearrangement uses TRBV14 and TRBJ1-1; tentatively, D is TRBD1 (6 bases). The V gene lost 2 bases and the J gene lost 6 bases, with 13 bases spanning the gap. The CDR3 sequence is 14 residues long. CDR1 and CDR2 (germline): SGHDN, FVKESK. The CDR3 DNA reads as TGTGCCAGCAGCCAACGGGGGGGGGCCGCTGAAGCTTTCTTT. Its translation: CASSQRGGAAEAFF. The full variable domain, rest sourced from reference TRBV14 and TRBJ1-1, is EAGVTQFPSHSVIEKGQTVTLRCDPISGHDNLYWYRRVMGKEIKFLLHFVKESKQDESGMPNNRFLAERTGGTYSTLKVQPAELEDSGVYFCASSQRGGAAEAFFGQGTRLTVV.

The J gene is TRBJ2-7, the V gene TRBV20-1; D is unresolved. Trimming removed 0 bases from V and 6 bases from J, with 6 bases in between. Germline assignment: CDR1 DFQATT and CDR2 SNEGSKA (reference sequence). The CDR3 has 11 amino acids. The CDR3 DNA reads as TGCAGTGCTAGAGATGGTCGCGAGCAGTACTTC. Translation: CSARDGREQYF.

V usage is TRBV7-2 and J usage is TRBJ1-1; D is perhaps TRBD1 (6 bases). The germline CDR1 and CDR2 sequences are SGHTA and FQGNSA. The CDR3 sequence is 16 residues long. V was shortened by 3 bases and J by 2 bases, with 16 bases between the two germline ends. In DNA, the CDR3 is TGTGCCAGCAGCTTCACCGGGACACAAAAAAACACTGAAGCTTTCTTT. The encoded protein is CASSFTGTQKNTEAFF.

In its sample, this clone was seen a few times. The V and J genes are TRBV18 and TRBJ2-1; no definite D call. The germline CDR1 and CDR2 sequences are KGHSH and LQKENI. Trimming removed 0 bases from V and 12 bases from J, with 12 bases in between. The CDR3 has 13 amino acids. CDR3 nucleotide sequence: TGTGCCAGCTCACCACCGGTCCAGGTCGTGCAGTTCTTC. It yields the protein CASSPPVQVVQFF.

The V call is TRBV5-4, the J call TRBJ2-3, with 9 nucleotides matching TRBD2. The CDR3 has 16 amino acids. Losses at the gene ends were 4 bases for V and 3 bases for J; bases not matched to a gene: 9. From germline, CDR1 is SGHNT and CDR2 YYREEE (reference sequence). The CDR3 bases are TGTGCCAGCAGCCGCGGGGGGGCCGGGATGACAGATACGCAGTATTTT. Protein product: CASSRGGAGMTDTQYF.

V is TRBV7-9 and J is TRBJ2-1; tentative D call: TRBD2 (6 bases). V was pared by 8 bases and J by 1 base, with 12 bases between. Germline CDR1 reads SEHNR; CDR2 reads FQNEAQ (reference sequence). This CDR3 has 14 residues. For the CDR3, the DNA is TGTGCCAGCTCGCCGGGGGTATCCTACAATGAGCAGTTCTTC. Translated, it gives CASSPGVSYNEQFF.